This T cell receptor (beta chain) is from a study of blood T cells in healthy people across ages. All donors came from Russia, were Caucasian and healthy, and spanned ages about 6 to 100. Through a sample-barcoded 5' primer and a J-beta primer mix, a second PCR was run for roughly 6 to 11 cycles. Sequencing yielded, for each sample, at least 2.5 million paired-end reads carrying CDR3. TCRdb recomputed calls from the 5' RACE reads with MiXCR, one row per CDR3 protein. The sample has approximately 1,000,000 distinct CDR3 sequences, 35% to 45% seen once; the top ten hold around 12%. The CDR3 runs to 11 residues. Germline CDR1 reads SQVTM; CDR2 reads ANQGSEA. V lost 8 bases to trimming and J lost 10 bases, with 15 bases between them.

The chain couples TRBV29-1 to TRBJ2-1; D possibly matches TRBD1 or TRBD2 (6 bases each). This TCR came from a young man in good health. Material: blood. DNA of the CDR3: TGCAGCCCGGCTTTCGGGGGCGAGCAGTTCTTC. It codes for CSPAFGGEQFF.